This T cell receptor (beta chain) was sequenced during a study of CD8 T cells in ankylosing spondylitis. Each CDR3 protein is one row after TCRdb ran MiXCR on the 5' RACE reads. The sample records tens of thousands of distinct CDR3 sequences, over 3.5% being singletons. This clonotype was detected many times. The sequencing sample was made of blood, either unsorted or a sorted T cell fraction (not recorded which). This receptor was identified in a female donor with ankylosing spondylitis or in good health (not recorded which).

CDR3 residues: CASSANTGGPNTQYF. In DNA, the CDR3 is TGTGCCAGCAGCGCTAACACGGGGGGGCCGAATACGCAGTATTTT. The gene calls are TRBV9 and TRBJ2-3; TRBD2 matches at 8 bases. The length of the CDR3 is 15 residues. Germline V CDR1 and CDR2: SGDLS, YYNGEE. V gave up 3 bases and J gave up 7 bases; unmatched junction bases: 10.